The text below deals with one T cell receptor (beta chain). This sample is part of a study of blood T cell repertoires in COVID-19. Turning to the study itself: Samples taken during acute and convalescent COVID-19 were collected in the United States, Italy and Spain. T cells, B-cell-depleted T cells, or PBMCs supplied cDNA or gDNA.

In the original processing: The authors estimated nucleated cell counts from reference gene primer amplification. The method was immunoSEQ multiplex PCR; TCRdb's version includes in-frame clones alone and lacks a portion of them. V and J calls and clone size follow that table, whereas D and trimming were derived from the DNA. Of 150,000 or so clones in the sample, roughly 78% were seen once. Germline assignment: CDR1 LNHDA and CDR2 SQIVND (reference sequence). The CDR3 is 13 residues long. Trimming shortened V by 5 bases and J by 1 base, and 7 bases separated the two germline ends. This receptor was obtained from a human donor with acute or convalescent COVID-19. The donor label of this sample is uncertain. Sequences were obtained from peripheral blood. This rearrangement joins TRBV19 to TRBJ2-3; the D is unclear. This CDR3 is CASSEVRTDTQYF. CDR3 nucleotide sequence: TGTGCCAGTAGTGAGGTACGCACAGATACGCAGTATTTT.